This paragraph reports one TCR beta chain. This record comes from a study of technical replicates of blood from several donors. Sequencing used immunoSEQ multiplex PCR; TCRdb keeps in-frame clones, though not all of them. The sample records about 81,000 clones, around 96% being singletons. CDR1 and CDR2 (germline): SGHAT, FQNNGV. There are 15 residues in the CDR3. V was cut by 7 bases and J by 2 bases, with 16 bases left in between. Sequenced input: T cells isolated from PBMCs. The chain couples TRBV11-2 to TRBJ2-3; TRBD1 is a possible D gene (6 bases). The sequence came from a human donor in good health. CDR3 nucleotide sequence: TGTGCCAGCATCATGGACAGTTGGCCCACAGATACGCAGTATTTT. Its translation: CASIMDSWPTDTQYF.